The text below deals with one TCR beta chain. This entry belongs to a study of blood T cell repertoires in COVID-19. Sequenced by immunoSEQ multiplex PCR; TCRdb stores in-frame clones only, minus some. The top ten clones hold 4% to 6% of a sample with about 24,000 clones, 86% of them seen once. This CDR3 is built from 16 residues. CDR1 is MNHEY, CDR2 SVGEGT, per germline. Trimming took 3 bases from V and 3 from J, leaving 17 bases between them. Source material: peripheral blood. J is TRBJ2-5 and V is TRBV6-2 or TRBV6-3; D possibly corresponds to TRBD1 (5 bases). This TCR came from a man aged 45 to 65 with active COVID-19. The CDR3 DNA reads as TGTGCCAGCAGTTATCCTATCCCCGACAGAGAAGAGACCCAGTACTTC. Residues: CASSYPIPDREETQYF.